Below, 29 T cell receptor beta chains from the same sample are listed, as sequenced in a study of T cells after yellow fever vaccination. TCRdb re-called the 5' RACE reads through MiXCR, storing one row per CDR3 protein. This sample has about 340,000 distinct CDR3 sequences, with roughly an eighth found just once. Source: CD4+ T cells sorted from PBMCs, taken 15 days after the yellow fever booster vaccination. These TCRs come from a man aged 18 to 30 who received the YFV17D yellow fever vaccine.

This clonotype was seen a handful of times. This chain uses TRBV4-1 with TRBJ1-2; 8 bases map to TRBD1. With V trimmed by 1 base and J by 8 bases, 9 bases remained unmatched. From germline, CDR1 is MGHRA and CDR2 YSYEKL. CDR3 size: 15 residues. DNA for the CDR3: TGCGCCAGCAGCCAAGCCGGACAGGGAAGGGGAGGCTACACCTTC. Residues: CASSQAGQGRGGYTF.

The sample holds a few counts of this clonotype. The CDR3 bases are TGTGCCATCAGGTCACAGGGGAGCTCCTACAATGAGCAGTTCTTC. It encodes CAIRSQGSSYNEQFF. The chain combines TRBV10-3 with TRBJ2-1, with 7 bases matching TRBD1. The CDR3 has 15 residues. Looked up from germline, CDR1 is ENHRY and CDR2 is SYGVKD. Trimming took 6 bases from V and 0 from J; bases not matched to a gene: 5.

This clonotype has more than one count but fewer than ten. V and J are TRBV6-2 or TRBV6-3 and TRBJ2-7; no clear D gene. This CDR3 is built from 11 residues. Germline lookup yields CDR1 MNHEY and CDR2 SVGEGT. Trimming left V 7 bases short and J 5 bases short, with 9 bases between. For the CDR3, the DNA is TGTGCCAGCACCCAGGCCCACGAGCAGTACTTC. As protein: CASTQAHEQYF.

This clonotype appeared a few times. This rearrangement joins TRBV5-6 to TRBJ2-3, with D uncertain. In germline, CDR1 is SGHDT, CDR2 YYEEEE. The CDR3 has 11 residues. Between the trimmed V and J ends, which lost 3 bases and 6 bases, there was a span of 5 bases. CDR3 in DNA: TGTGCCAGCAGCTCGTACGATACGCAGTATTTT. Its translation is CASSSYDTQYF.

V is TRBV19 and J is TRBJ1-4; D perhaps matches TRBD1 (5 bases). Germline V CDR1 and CDR2: LNHDA, SQIVND (reference sequence). The CDR3 covers 15 residues. V was cut by 6 bases and J by 8 bases, with 19 bases left in between. DNA of the CDR3: TGTGCCAGTAGCAGGGTGAGGGACCCGTGGGAAAAACTGTTTTTT. Protein: CASSRVRDPWEKLFF.

This clonotype was counted only a few times. This chain joins TRBV7-3 and TRBJ2-3, with TRBD2 matching 8 bases. This CDR3 region has 16 residues. J was trimmed by 5 bases and V by 2 bases; bases with no gene match: 9. The germline V gene encodes CDR1 SGHTA and CDR2 FQGTGA. CDR3 coding DNA: TGTGCCAGCAGCTTAGGTCTTGAGCGGGGGTTAGATACGCAGTATTTT. Its translation: CASSLGLERGLDTQYF.

This clonotype was seen ten or more times. The chain is built from TRBV4-2 and TRBJ2-1; TRBD2 matches at 9 bases. With V trimmed by 0 bases and J by 5 bases, 8 bases remained unmatched. The V gene's germline CDR1 is LGHNA and CDR2 YNFKEQ. The CDR3 is 17 amino acids. This CDR3 is CASSQDGGGGGHNEQFF. The CDR3, as DNA: TGTGCCAGCAGCCAAGATGGTGGCGGGGGGGGGCACAATGAGCAGTTCTTC.

The rearrangement links TRBV9 to TRBJ2-5; 10 nucleotides agree with TRBD1. Trimming at V came to 0 bases and at J to 5 bases, leaving 7 bases not matched to a gene. Germline CDR1 is SGDLS and CDR2 is YYNGEE. This CDR3 has 16 amino acids. CDR3 sequence: CASSVGQGASGETQYF. The DNA of the CDR3 is TGTGCCAGCAGCGTAGGACAGGGGGCGTCGGGGGAGACCCAGTACTTC.

The chain employs TRBV7-3 and TRBJ2-6, with 10 bases identical to TRBD1. CDR3 length equals 22 residues. The V and J ends lost 5 bases and 0 bases, in that order; junction bases with no gene match: 19. The germline V gene has CDR1 SGHTA and CDR2 FQGTGA. The CDR3 coding sequence is TGTGCCAGCAGCCTCTATCCCGGGACAGGGGACCCTAGGGCCTCTGGGGCCAACGTCCTGACTTTC. It encodes CASSLYPGTGDPRASGANVLTF.

The chain joins TRBV5-1 to TRBJ1-4; D ambiguous. CDR3 length equals 15 residues. The germline CDR1 and CDR2 sequences are SGHRS and YFSETQ. Deletions cut 4 bases from V and 0 bases from J, with 10 bases between. In DNA, the CDR3 is TGCGCCAGCAGCGTACGGTTTGCAACTAATGAAAAACTGTTTTTT. It encodes CASSVRFATNEKLFF.

This clonotype has a count of ten or more. The J gene is TRBJ2-4, the V gene TRBV28; D ambiguous. V was clipped by 5 bases and J by 1 base, with 9 bases between them. Germline lookup yields CDR1 MDHEN and CDR2 SYDVKM. This CDR3 contains 14 residues. This chain's CDR3 is CASSPFEAKNIQYF. DNA of the CDR3: TGTGCCAGCAGTCCCTTTGAGGCCAAAAACATTCAGTACTTC.

The chain carries TRBV6-5 and TRBJ2-1, with TRBD2 matching over 11 bases. V lost 7 bases to trimming and J lost 5 bases; unmatched junction nucleotides: 4. The germline V gene has CDR1 MNHEY and CDR2 SVGAGI. The CDR3 covers 14 residues. CDR3 protein: CASKLAGANNEQFF. DNA for the CDR3: TGTGCCAGCAAACTAGCGGGGGCAAACAATGAGCAGTTCTTC.

This sequence joins TRBV6-6 and TRBJ2-5, with unresolved D. Germline assignment: CDR1 MNHNY and CDR2 SVGAGI (reference sequence). This CDR3 region has 14 residues. V was cut by 0 bases and J by 5 bases, with 10 bases left in between. The CDR3 loop reads CASSYSRNSETQYF. Written as DNA, the CDR3 is TGTGCCAGCAGTTACTCCAGGAATTCGGAGACCCAGTACTTC.

In this sample, this clonotype turned up a few times. The genes are TRBV28 and TRBJ1-5, with a tentative D call TRBD1 (6 bases). Germline assignment: CDR1 MDHEN and CDR2 SYDVKM. Trimming removed 10 bases at V and 1 base at J, with 14 bases between. CDR3 length: 14 residues. The CDR3 spells CATRGANSNQPQHF. Written as DNA, the CDR3 is TGTGCCACCAGGGGCGCGAACAGCAATCAGCCCCAGCATTTT.

This clonotype turned up a few times. The rearrangement links TRBV3-1 to TRBJ2-1; tentatively, D is TRBD1 or TRBD2 (6 bases each). The CDR3 covers 16 residues. The V end was cut by 2 bases, the J end by 6 bases, with 17 bases between. Germline V gives CDR1 LGHDT, CDR2 YNNKEL (reference sequence). The CDR3 region has the DNA TGTGCCAGCAGCCAAAGGGGGGTGGACTTATCCAATGAGCAGTTCTTC. It translates to CASSQRGVDLSNEQFF.

This clonotype was counted a few times. The rearrangement joins TRBV21-1 to TRBJ2-5. TRBV21-1 is a pseudogene. CDR3 size: 13 residues. CDR3: CASSASLQETQYF. The CDR3 DNA reads as TGTGCCAGCAGCGCAAGTCTCCAAGAGACCCAGTACTTC.

V usage is TRBV5-1 and J usage is TRBJ1-5; D is uncertain. CDR1 is SGHRS and CDR2 is YFSETQ in the germline V gene. The V gene lost 4 bases and the J gene lost 0 bases, with 8 bases spanning the gap. This CDR3 region has 14 residues. The CDR3 region is CASSPGPSNQPQHF. The CDR3 DNA reads TGCGCCAGCAGCCCAGGCCCTAGCAATCAGCCCCAGCATTTT.

This rearrangement joins TRBV5-4 to TRBJ2-2; 7 bases align to TRBD2. The junction had 4 bases not matched to a gene; V was cut back by 10 bases and J by 1 base. Germline-derived CDR1 and CDR2 are SGHNT and YYREEE (reference sequence). The CDR3 consists of 13 residues. The CDR3 region has the DNA TGTGCCGGACTAGAGGTGAACACCGGGGAGCTGTTTTTT. Translating gives CAGLEVNTGELFF.

The chain combines TRBV5-1 with TRBJ2-5, with D hard to call. Germline CDR1 is SGHRS and CDR2 is YFSETQ. Trimming shortened V by 0 bases and J by 0 bases, and 6 bases separated the two germline ends. CDR3 size: 14 residues. The CDR3 sequence is CASSLVGYQETQYF. In DNA, the CDR3 is TGCGCCAGCAGCTTGGTCGGCTACCAAGAGACCCAGTACTTC.

This clonotype was seen more than once but under ten times. The chain couples TRBV15 to TRBJ1-4, with a possible D match to TRBD1 (5 bases). The CDR3 length is 16 residues. CDR1 and CDR2 from the germline V gene are LNHNV and YYDKDF (reference sequence). Trimming took 0 bases from V and 0 from J, leaving 8 bases between them. The CDR3 DNA follows: TGTGCCACCAGCAGAGACGGGGGAGCAACTAATGAAAAACTGTTTTTT. This encodes CATSRDGGATNEKLFF.

This clonotype was recorded at least ten times. The rearrangement uses TRBV27 and TRBJ2-7, with D unclear. The CDR3 spans 13 residues. Looked up from germline, CDR1 is MNHEY and CDR2 is SMNVEV (reference sequence). V gave up 5 bases and J gave up 9 bases, with 17 bases separating them. CDR3 bases: TGTGCCAGCAGTCCCCCCGGCTACGGCGGGCAGTACTTC. Its protein product is CASSPPGYGGQYF.

CDR3 protein: CASSTGLLPYEQYF. CDR3 nucleotides: TGCGCCAGCAGCACGGGCCTTCTACCCTACGAGCAGTACTTC. The genes are TRBV5-1 and TRBJ2-7; D is uncertain. The CDR3 has 14 amino acids. CDR1 and CDR2 from the germline V gene are SGHRS and YFSETQ. V lost 4 bases and J 2 bases, leaving 13 bases between the germline ends.

The chain joins TRBV7-2 to TRBJ1-1; no definite D call. Trimming shortened V by 2 bases and J by 4 bases, and 5 bases separated the two germline ends. Germline V gene lookup returns CDR1 SGHTA and CDR2 FQGNSA. This CDR3 comprises 12 residues. As DNA, the CDR3 is TGTGCCAGCAGCTTATCACGCACTGAAGCTTTCTTT. It encodes CASSLSRTEAFF.

This clonotype has only a few counts. The chain joins TRBV27 to TRBJ1-2; no firm D call. Germline CDR1 is MNHEY and CDR2 is SMNVEV (reference sequence). V lost 0 bases and J 2 bases, leaving 7 bases between the germline ends. CDR3 length equals 14 residues. The CDR3 reads CASSLSDRNYGYTF. For the CDR3, the DNA is TGTGCCAGCAGTTTATCTGACCGCAACTATGGCTACACCTTC.

This clonotype was counted a few times. V and J are TRBV6-1 and TRBJ1-2; D not resolved. Trimming shortened V by 2 bases and J by 6 bases, and 13 bases separated the two germline ends. Germline CDR1 MNHNS, CDR2 SASEGT. The CDR3 spans 14 residues. For the CDR3, the DNA is TGTGCCAGCAGTGAACGACGGCCTGGGGATGGCTACACCTTC. Encoded protein: CASSERRPGDGYTF.

This clonotype was counted a few times. The V and J genes are TRBV27 and TRBJ1-4; D perhaps matches TRBD1 (5 bases). This CDR3 region has 17 residues. Per the germline V gene, CDR1 is MNHEY and CDR2 is SMNVEV (reference sequence). V shed 5 bases and J shed 0 bases, with 16 bases lying between them. CDR3 in amino acids: CASSPGRGIATNEKLFF. In DNA form, the CDR3 reads TGTGCCAGCAGTCCCGGCCGGGGGATCGCAACTAATGAAAAACTGTTTTTT.

The chain joins TRBV6-2 or TRBV6-3 to TRBJ2-7, with D hard to call. The ends were cut back, 2 bases at V and 4 bases at J, with 6 bases in the middle. The CDR3 totals 12 residues. Germline values: CDR1 MNHEY, CDR2 SVGEGT. The CDR3 spells CASSYPGYEQYV. CDR3 DNA sequence: TGTGCCAGCAGTTACCCTGGGTACGAGCAGTACGTC.

In its sample, this clonotype was seen many times. The V gene is TRBV12-3 or TRBV12-4, the J gene TRBJ2-2; weak D call: TRBD2 (6 bases). V lost 1 base and J lost 4, with 10 bases in between. CDR3 length: 15 amino acids. The CDR3 loop reads CASSLGLVTTGELFF. The CDR3 nucleotides read TGTGCCAGCAGTTTAGGACTAGTGACCACCGGGGAGCTGTTTTTT.

This clonotype has a count of ten or more. This chain connects TRBV4-3 to TRBJ2-7; D perhaps matches TRBD1 (5 bases). V lost 2 bases to trimming and J lost 0 bases, with 17 bases between them. From germline, CDR1 is LGHNA and CDR2 YSLEER. This CDR3 comprises 17 residues. This CDR3 reads CASSQPRRTDISYEQYF. Here the CDR3 DNA reads TGCGCCAGCAGCCAACCACGTCGAACGGACATCTCCTACGAGCAGTACTTC.